A selection of T cell receptor beta chains follows, all from one sample in a study of blood T cell repertoires in COVID-19. Sequenced by immunoSEQ multiplex PCR; TCRdb stores in-frame clones only, minus some. The sample contains about 180,000 clones, around 87% of which appear only once. The sample was peripheral blood. The receptors were sampled from a woman in her seventies with COVID-19, enrolled during active disease. Each CDR3 is given without its conserved first and last residue. A D gene is named only where the DNA matches it firmly.

j_gene: TRBJ2-1; d_gene: TRBD2; v_gene: TRBV3-1/TRBV3-2; CDR3aa: ASSASGRAGNEQF
j_gene: TRBJ2-5; d_gene: .; v_gene: TRBV5-1; CDR3aa: ASSGATGETQY
j_gene: TRBJ1-4; d_gene: TRBD1; v_gene: TRBV7-9; CDR3aa: ASSLGGTVANEKLF
j_gene: TRBJ1-1; d_gene: .; v_gene: TRBV19; CDR3aa: ASSRATLSEAF
j_gene: TRBJ2-3; d_gene: TRBD2; v_gene: TRBV19; CDR3aa: ASKVGLSTDTQY
j_gene: TRBJ2-7; d_gene: .; v_gene: TRBV15; CDR3aa: ATSSLLASEQY
j_gene: TRBJ1-4; d_gene: .; v_gene: TRBV30; CDR3aa: AWVPLGQATNEKLF
j_gene: TRBJ1-2; d_gene: .; v_gene: TRBV3-1/TRBV3-2; CDR3aa: ASSQGRAGGYGYT
j_gene: TRBJ1-5; d_gene: .; v_gene: TRBV11-2; CDR3aa: ASSPGQINQPQH
j_gene: TRBJ2-1; d_gene: .; v_gene: TRBV7-8; CDR3aa: ASSGDTSEVNEQF
j_gene: TRBJ1-1; d_gene: .; v_gene: TRBV30; CDR3aa: AWSASGWNTEAF
j_gene: TRBJ1-2; d_gene: TRBD1; v_gene: TRBV30; CDR3aa: AWSVSVAGGPYGYT
j_gene: TRBJ1-6; d_gene: TRBD1; v_gene: TRBV11-2; CDR3aa: ASSSRGQISYNSPLH
j_gene: TRBJ1-4; d_gene: TRBD1; v_gene: TRBV2; CDR3aa: ASSTRDRGNEKLF
j_gene: TRBJ2-6; d_gene: .; v_gene: TRBV7-9; CDR3aa: ASTVVSSGANVLT
j_gene: TRBJ1-3; d_gene: .; v_gene: TRBV30; CDR3aa: AWSAGLDTIY
j_gene: TRBJ2-7; d_gene: .; v_gene: TRBV4-1; CDR3aa: ASSQATVSYEQY
j_gene: TRBJ1-1; d_gene: TRBD1; v_gene: TRBV11-1; CDR3aa: ASSGTGGVFAAF
j_gene: TRBJ2-7; d_gene: .; v_gene: TRBV7-8; CDR3aa: ASSLGQGHYEQY
j_gene: TRBJ2-7; d_gene: .; v_gene: TRBV30; CDR3aa: ACKRGTYEQY
j_gene: TRBJ2-1; d_gene: .; v_gene: TRBV27; CDR3aa: ASKTRPRGTTTYNEQF
j_gene: TRBJ2-7; d_gene: TRBD2; v_gene: TRBV6-5; CDR3aa: ASKLAGGVYEQY
j_gene: TRBJ1-6; d_gene: .; v_gene: TRBV6-1; CDR3aa: ASSEAQRDSPLH
j_gene: TRBJ1-4; d_gene: TRBD1; v_gene: TRBV11-2; CDR3aa: ASSSHRDSNEKLF
j_gene: TRBJ1-6; d_gene: TRBD1; v_gene: TRBV3-1/TRBV3-2; CDR3aa: ASSRRTGLNSPLH
j_gene: TRBJ1-1; d_gene: .; v_gene: TRBV27; CDR3aa: ASSLRRGPEAF
j_gene: TRBJ2-1; d_gene: TRBD2; v_gene: TRBV27; CDR3aa: ASKPSGSGNEQF
j_gene: TRBJ2-1; d_gene: .; v_gene: TRBV13; CDR3aa: ASSQGVSYNEQF
j_gene: TRBJ2-2; d_gene: .; v_gene: TRBV7-3; CDR3aa: ASSRYQGGITGELF
j_gene: TRBJ2-7; d_gene: .; v_gene: TRBV4-2; CDR3aa: ASSQERSGGRYEQY
j_gene: TRBJ1-2; d_gene: .; v_gene: TRBV18; CDR3aa: ASLDSFNYGYT
j_gene: TRBJ2-5; d_gene: .; v_gene: TRBV9; CDR3aa: ASSEWGEETQY
j_gene: TRBJ2-1; d_gene: TRBD2; v_gene: TRBV9; CDR3aa: ASSVDASGDQYSYNEQF
j_gene: TRBJ2-5; d_gene: TRBD2; v_gene: TRBV9; CDR3aa: ASSGLAGLQETQY
j_gene: TRBJ2-5; d_gene: TRBD2; v_gene: TRBV11-3; CDR3aa: ASSLGLAVETQY
j_gene: TRBJ1-5; d_gene: TRBD1; v_gene: TRBV27; CDR3aa: ASRGTGAYNQPQH
j_gene: TRBJ1-1; d_gene: TRBD1; v_gene: TRBV2; CDR3aa: ASSVQGVNTEAF
j_gene: TRBJ1-2; d_gene: TRBD1; v_gene: TRBV28; CDR3aa: ASSLGTGGSSNYGYT
j_gene: TRBJ1-3; d_gene: .; v_gene: TRBV19; CDR3aa: ASGTYAENTIY
j_gene: TRBJ1-5; d_gene: .; v_gene: TRBV2; CDR3aa: ASRGETQPQH
j_gene: TRBJ2-1; d_gene: TRBD2; v_gene: TRBV6-2/TRBV6-3; CDR3aa: ASSPDSGRSLNEQF
j_gene: TRBJ2-2; d_gene: TRBD1; v_gene: TRBV15; CDR3aa: ATSQPGQGNTGELF
j_gene: TRBJ2-5; d_gene: TRBD2; v_gene: TRBV18; CDR3aa: ASSLGGSGSETQY
j_gene: TRBJ2-1; d_gene: TRBD2; v_gene: TRBV5-4; CDR3aa: ASSLAGLAGFNEQF
j_gene: TRBJ2-1; d_gene: TRBD2; v_gene: TRBV7-9; CDR3aa: ASSPGLAGERNEQF
j_gene: TRBJ1-2; d_gene: TRBD1; v_gene: TRBV6-5; CDR3aa: ASKRDRDGYGYT
j_gene: TRBJ2-5; d_gene: .; v_gene: TRBV7-9; CDR3aa: ASSSQGETQY
j_gene: TRBJ1-5; d_gene: .; v_gene: TRBV19; CDR3aa: ASRVEAGNQPQH
j_gene: TRBJ2-1; d_gene: .; v_gene: TRBV6-1; CDR3aa: ASSETWAGYNEQF
j_gene: TRBJ1-2; d_gene: .; v_gene: TRBV11-1; CDR3aa: ASSQRPSQSTYGYT
j_gene: TRBJ1-6; d_gene: .; v_gene: TRBV6-5; CDR3aa: ATRATGSPLH
j_gene: TRBJ2-7; d_gene: TRBD2; v_gene: TRBV12-3/TRBV12-4; CDR3aa: ASSRGGDEQY
j_gene: TRBJ1-2; d_gene: .; v_gene: TRBV10-3; CDR3aa: AISESRGRGYT
j_gene: TRBJ1-1; d_gene: .; v_gene: TRBV10-3; CDR3aa: AISDRGSPNTEAF
j_gene: TRBJ2-4; d_gene: .; v_gene: TRBV9; CDR3aa: ASSASLTKNIQY